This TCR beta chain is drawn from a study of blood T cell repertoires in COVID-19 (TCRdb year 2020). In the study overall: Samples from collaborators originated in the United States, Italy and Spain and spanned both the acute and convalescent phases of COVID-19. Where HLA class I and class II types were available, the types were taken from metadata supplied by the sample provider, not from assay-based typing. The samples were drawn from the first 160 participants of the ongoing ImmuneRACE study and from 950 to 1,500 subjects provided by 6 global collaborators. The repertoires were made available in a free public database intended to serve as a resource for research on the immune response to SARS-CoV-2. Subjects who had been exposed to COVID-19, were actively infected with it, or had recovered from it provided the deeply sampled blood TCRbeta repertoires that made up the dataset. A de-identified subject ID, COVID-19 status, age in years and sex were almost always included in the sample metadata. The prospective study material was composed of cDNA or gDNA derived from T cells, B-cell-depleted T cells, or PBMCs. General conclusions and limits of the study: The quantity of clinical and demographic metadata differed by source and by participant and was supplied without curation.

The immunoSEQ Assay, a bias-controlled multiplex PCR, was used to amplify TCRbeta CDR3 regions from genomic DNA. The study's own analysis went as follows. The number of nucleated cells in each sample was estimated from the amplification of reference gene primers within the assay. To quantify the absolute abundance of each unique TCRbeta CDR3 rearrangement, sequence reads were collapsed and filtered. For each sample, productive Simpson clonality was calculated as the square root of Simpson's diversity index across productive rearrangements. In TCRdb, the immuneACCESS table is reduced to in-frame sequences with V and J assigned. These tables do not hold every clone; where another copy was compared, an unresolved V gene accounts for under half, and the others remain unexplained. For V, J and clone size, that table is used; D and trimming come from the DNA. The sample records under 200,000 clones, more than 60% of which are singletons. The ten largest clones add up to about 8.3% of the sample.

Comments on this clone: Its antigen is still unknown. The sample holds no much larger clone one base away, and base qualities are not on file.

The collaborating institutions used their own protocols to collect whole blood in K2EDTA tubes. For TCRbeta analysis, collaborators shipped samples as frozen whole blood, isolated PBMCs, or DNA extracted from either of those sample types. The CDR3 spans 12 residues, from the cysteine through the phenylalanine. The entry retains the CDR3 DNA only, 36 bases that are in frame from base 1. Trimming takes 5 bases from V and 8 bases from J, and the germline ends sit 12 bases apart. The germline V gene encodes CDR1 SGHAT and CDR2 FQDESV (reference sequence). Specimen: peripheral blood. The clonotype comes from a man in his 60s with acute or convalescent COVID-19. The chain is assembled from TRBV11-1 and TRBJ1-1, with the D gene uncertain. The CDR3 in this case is CASSPPKSEAFF. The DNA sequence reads TGTGCCAGCAGCCCTCCTAAGTCGGAAGCTTTCTTT.